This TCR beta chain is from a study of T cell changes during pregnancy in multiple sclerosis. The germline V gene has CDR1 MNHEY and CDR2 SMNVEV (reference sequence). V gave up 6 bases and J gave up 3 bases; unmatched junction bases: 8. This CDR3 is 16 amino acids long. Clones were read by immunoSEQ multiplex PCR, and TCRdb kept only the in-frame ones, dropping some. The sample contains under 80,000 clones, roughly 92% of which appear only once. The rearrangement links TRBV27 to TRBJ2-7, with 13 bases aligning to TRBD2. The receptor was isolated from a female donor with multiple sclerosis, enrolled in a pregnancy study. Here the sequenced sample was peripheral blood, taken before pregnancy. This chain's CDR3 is CASSWVRTSGSYEQYF. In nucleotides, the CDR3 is TGTGCCAGCAGCTGGGTTAGGACTAGCGGGAGCTACGAGCAGTACTTC.